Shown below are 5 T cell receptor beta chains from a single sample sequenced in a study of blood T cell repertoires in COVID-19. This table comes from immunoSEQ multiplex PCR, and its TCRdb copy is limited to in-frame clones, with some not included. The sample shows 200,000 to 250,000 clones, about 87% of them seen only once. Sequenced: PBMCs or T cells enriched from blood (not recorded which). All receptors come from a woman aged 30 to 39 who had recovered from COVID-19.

As DNA, the CDR3 is TGTGCCAGCACCTTGGGGGCTGACAATCAGCCCCAGCATTTT. Protein sequence: CASTLGADNQPQHF. The rearrangement joins TRBV7-9 to TRBJ1-5; a weak D match, TRBD1 (6 bases). The germline CDR1 and CDR2 sequences are SEHNR and FQNEAQ (reference sequence). CDR3 length: 14 amino acids. Trimming removed 7 bases at V and 3 bases at J, with 13 bases between.

Here the CDR3 reads CASSVTTGSQGNQPQHF. DNA for the CDR3: TGTGCCAGCAGCGTAACGACAGGGTCACAAGGCAATCAGCCCCAGCATTTT. V and J are TRBV5-6 and TRBJ1-5; the match to TRBD1 covers 7 bases. The CDR3 is made up of 17 amino acids. Germline assignment: CDR1 SGHDT and CDR2 YYEEEE. The J segment lost 2 bases and the V segment lost 4 bases, leaving 12 bases of the junction unmatched.

CDR3 amino acids: CASSTRTGGSSEAFF. CDR3 nucleotide sequence: TGTGCCAGTAGTACGCGAACAGGGGGGAGCTCTGAAGCTTTCTTT. The chain links TRBV19 to TRBJ1-1; 8 bases line up with TRBD1. The CDR3 is 15 amino acids. Germline V lookup: CDR1 LNHDA, CDR2 SQIVND (reference sequence). Trimming took 4 bases from V and 6 from J; bases not matched to a gene: 10. Filled out from reference TRBV19 and TRBJ1-1, the complete variable domain reads DGGITQSPKYLFRKEGQNVTLSCEQNLNHDAMYWYRQDPGQGLRLIYYSQIVNDFQKGDIAEGYSVSREKKESFPLTVTSAQKNPTAFYLCASSTRTGGSSEAFFGQGTRLTVV.

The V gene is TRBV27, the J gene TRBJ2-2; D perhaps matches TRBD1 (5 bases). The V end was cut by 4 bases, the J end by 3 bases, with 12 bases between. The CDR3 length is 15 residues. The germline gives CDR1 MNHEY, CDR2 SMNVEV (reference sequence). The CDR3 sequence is CASSSGQTYTGELFF. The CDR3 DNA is TGTGCCAGCAGTTCTGGACAAACTTACACCGGGGAGCTGTTTTTT.

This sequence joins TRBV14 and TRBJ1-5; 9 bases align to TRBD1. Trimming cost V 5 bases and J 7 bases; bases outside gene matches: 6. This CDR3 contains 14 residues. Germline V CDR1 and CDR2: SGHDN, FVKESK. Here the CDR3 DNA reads TGTGCCAGCAGCTCGGACAGGGGAGGCCAGCCCCAGCATTTT. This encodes CASSSDRGGQPQHF.